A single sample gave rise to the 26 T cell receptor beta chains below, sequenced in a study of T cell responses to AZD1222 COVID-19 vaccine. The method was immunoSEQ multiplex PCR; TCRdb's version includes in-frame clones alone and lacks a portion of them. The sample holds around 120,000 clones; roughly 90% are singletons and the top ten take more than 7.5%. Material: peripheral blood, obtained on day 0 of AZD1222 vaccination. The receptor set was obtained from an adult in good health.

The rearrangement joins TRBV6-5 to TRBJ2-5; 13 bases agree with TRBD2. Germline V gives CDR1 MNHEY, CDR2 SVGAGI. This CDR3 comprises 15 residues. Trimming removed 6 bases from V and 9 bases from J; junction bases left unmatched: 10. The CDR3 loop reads CASSGTSGIPRAQYF. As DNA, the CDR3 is TGTGCCAGCAGCGGGACTAGCGGGATCCCCCGGGCCCAGTACTTC.

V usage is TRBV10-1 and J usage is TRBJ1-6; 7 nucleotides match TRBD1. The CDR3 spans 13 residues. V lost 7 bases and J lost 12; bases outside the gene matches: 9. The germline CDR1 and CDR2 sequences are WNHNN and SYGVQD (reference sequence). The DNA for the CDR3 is TGCGCCAGCAAAGGAACAGGGGAGGGACCCCTCCACTTT. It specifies CASKGTGEGPLHF.

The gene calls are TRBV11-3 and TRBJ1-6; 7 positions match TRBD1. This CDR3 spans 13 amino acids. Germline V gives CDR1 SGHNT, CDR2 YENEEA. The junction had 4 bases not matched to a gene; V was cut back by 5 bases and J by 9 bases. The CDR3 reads CASSRDRVSPLHF. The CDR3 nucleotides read TGTGCCAGCAGCCGGGACAGAGTTTCACCCCTCCACTTT.

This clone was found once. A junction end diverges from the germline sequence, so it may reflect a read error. This CDR3 reads CVSSFQDSYTF. In nucleotides, the CDR3 is TGTGTCAGCAGTTTTCAGGATAGCTACACCTTC. The J gene is TRBJ1-2, the V gene TRBV12-3 or TRBV12-4; no clear D gene. The CDR3 is made up of 11 amino acids.

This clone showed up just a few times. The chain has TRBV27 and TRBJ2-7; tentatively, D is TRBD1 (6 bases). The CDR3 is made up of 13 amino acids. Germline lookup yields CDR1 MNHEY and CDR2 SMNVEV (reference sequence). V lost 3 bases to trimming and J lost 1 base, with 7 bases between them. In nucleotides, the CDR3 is TGTGCCAGCAGTTTCGGACAGTCCTACGAGCAGTACTTC. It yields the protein CASSFGQSYEQYF.

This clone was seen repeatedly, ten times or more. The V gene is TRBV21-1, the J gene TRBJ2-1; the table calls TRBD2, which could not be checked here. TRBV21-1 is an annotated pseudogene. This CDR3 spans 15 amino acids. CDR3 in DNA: TGTGCCAGCACCCCCGAGACTAGCGGGGATAATGAGCAGTTCTTC. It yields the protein CASTPETSGDNEQFF.

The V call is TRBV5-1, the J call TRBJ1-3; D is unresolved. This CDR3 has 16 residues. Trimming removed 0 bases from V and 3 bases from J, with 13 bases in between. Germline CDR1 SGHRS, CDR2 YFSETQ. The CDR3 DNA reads TGCGCCAGCAGCTTGGGGGCAGACGAGATTGGAAACACCATATATTTT. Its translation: CASSLGADEIGNTIYF.

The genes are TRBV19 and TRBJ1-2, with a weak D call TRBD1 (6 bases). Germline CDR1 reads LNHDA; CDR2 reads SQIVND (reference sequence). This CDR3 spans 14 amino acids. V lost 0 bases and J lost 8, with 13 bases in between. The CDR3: CASSIDVGGAGYTF. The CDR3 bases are TGTGCCAGTAGTATAGATGTCGGGGGCGCAGGCTACACCTTC.

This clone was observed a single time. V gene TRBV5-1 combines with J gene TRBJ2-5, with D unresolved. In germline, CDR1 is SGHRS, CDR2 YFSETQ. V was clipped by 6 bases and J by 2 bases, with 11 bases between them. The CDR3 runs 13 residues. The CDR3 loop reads CASTTAAQETQYF. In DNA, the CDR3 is TGCGCCAGCACGACGGCAGCTCAAGAGACCCAGTACTTC.

The CDR3 protein is CASSPNTNQPQHF. CDR3 DNA: TGTGCCAGCTCGCCGAACACCAATCAGCCCCAGCATTTT. This chain joins TRBV18 and TRBJ1-5, with D hard to call. Deletions cut 6 bases from V and 3 bases from J, with 9 bases between. Germline assignment: CDR1 KGHSH and CDR2 LQKENI. The length of the CDR3 is 13 residues.

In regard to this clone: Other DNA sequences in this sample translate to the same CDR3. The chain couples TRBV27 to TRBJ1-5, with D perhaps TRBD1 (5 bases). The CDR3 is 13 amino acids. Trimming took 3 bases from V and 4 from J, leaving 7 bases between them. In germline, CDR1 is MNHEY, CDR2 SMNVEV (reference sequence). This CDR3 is CASSFGGNQPQHF. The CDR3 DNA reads TGTGCCAGCAGTTTTGGGGGAAATCAGCCCCAGCATTTT.

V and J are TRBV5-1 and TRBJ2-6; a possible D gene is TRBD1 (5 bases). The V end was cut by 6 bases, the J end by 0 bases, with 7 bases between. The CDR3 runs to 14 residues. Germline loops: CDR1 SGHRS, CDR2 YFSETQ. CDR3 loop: CASKGLSGANVLTF. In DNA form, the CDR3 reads TGCGCCAGCAAGGGGCTCTCTGGGGCCAACGTCCTGACTTTC.

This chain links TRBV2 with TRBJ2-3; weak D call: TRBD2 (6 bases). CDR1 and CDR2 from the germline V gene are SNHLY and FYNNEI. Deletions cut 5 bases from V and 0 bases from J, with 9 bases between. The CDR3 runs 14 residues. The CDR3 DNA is TGTGCCAGCAGTAGAGCGGGTAGCACAGATACGCAGTATTTT. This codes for CASSRAGSTDTQYF.

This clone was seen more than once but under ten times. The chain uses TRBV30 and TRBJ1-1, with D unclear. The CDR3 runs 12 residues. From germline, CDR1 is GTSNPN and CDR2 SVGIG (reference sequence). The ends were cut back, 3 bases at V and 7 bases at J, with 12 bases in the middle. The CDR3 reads CAWREEYLEAFF. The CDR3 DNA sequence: TGTGCCTGGAGGGAGGAGTATCTTGAAGCTTTCTTT.

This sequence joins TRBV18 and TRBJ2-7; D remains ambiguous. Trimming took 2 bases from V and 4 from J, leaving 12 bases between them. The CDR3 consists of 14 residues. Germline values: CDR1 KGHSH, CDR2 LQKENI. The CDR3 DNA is TGTGCCAGCTCACCATCCCGAGCCCCATACGAGCAGTACTTC. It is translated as CASSPSRAPYEQYF.

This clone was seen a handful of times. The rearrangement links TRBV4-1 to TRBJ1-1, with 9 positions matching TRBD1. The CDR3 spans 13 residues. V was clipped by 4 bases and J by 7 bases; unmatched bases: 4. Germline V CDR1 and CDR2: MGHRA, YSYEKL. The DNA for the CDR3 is TGCGCCAGCAGCCTAAGGACAGGGGATGAAGCTTTCTTT. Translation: CASSLRTGDEAFF.

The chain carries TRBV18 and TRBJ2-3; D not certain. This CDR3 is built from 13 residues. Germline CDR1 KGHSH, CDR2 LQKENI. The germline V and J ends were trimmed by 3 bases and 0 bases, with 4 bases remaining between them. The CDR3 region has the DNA TGTGCCAGCTCACCCCTTAGCACAGATACGCAGTATTTT. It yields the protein CASSPLSTDTQYF. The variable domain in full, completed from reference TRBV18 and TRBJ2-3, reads NAGVMQNPRHLVRRRGQEARLRCSPMKGHSHVYWYRQLPEEGLKFMVYLQKENIIDESGMPKERFSAEFPKEGPSILRIQQVVRGDSAAYFCASSPLSTDTQYFGPGTRLTVL.

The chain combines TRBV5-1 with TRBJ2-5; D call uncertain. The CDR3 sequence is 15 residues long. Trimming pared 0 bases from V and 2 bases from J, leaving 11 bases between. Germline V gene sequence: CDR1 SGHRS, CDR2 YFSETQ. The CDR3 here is CASSLGAARQETQYF. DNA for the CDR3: TGCGCCAGCAGCTTGGGGGCGGCCAGGCAAGAGACCCAGTACTTC.

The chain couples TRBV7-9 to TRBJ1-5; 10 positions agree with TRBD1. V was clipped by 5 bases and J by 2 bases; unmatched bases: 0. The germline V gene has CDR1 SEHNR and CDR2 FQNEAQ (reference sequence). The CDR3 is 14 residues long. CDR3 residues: CASSGTGGNQPQHF. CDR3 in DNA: TGTGCCAGCAGCGGGACAGGGGGCAATCAGCCCCAGCATTTT.

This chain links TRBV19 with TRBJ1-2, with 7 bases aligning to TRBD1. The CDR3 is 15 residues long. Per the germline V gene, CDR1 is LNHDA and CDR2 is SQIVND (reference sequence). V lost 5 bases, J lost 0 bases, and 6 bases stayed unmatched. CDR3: CASSVGQDSNYGYTF. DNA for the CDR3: TGTGCCAGTAGTGTTGGACAGGATTCTAACTATGGCTACACCTTC.

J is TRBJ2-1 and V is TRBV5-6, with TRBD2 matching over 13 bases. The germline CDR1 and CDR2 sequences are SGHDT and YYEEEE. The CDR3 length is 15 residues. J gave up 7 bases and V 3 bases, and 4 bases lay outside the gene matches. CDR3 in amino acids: CASSSGLAGRNEQFF. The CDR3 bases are TGTGCCAGCAGCTCGGGACTAGCGGGGCGAAATGAGCAGTTCTTC.

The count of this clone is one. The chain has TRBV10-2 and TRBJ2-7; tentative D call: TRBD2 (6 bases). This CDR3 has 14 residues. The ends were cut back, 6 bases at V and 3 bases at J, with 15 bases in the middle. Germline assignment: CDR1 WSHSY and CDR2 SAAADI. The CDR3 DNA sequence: TGCGCCAGCAGGGTAGCCTCGGAGGGCTACGAGCAGTACTTC. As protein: CASRVASEGYEQYF.

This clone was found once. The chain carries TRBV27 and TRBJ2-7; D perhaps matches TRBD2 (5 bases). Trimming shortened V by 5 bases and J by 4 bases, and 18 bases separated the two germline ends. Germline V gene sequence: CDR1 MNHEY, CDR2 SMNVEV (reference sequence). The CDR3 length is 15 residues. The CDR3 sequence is CASSGYGGANYEQYF. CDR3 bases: TGTGCCAGCAGTGGCTACGGAGGAGCTAATTACGAGCAGTACTTC.

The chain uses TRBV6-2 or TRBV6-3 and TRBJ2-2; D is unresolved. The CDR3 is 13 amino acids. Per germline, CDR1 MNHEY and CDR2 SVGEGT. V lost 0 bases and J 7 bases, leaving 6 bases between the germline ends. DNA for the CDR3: TGTGCCAGCAGTTACTCGAATGGCGGGGAGCTGTTTTTT. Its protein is CASSYSNGGELFF.

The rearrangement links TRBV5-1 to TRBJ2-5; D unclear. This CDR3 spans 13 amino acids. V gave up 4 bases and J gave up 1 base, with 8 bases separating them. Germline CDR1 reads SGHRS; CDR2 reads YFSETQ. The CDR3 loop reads CASSPRTQETQYF. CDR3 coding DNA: TGCGCCAGCAGCCCCCGGACCCAAGAGACCCAGTACTTC.

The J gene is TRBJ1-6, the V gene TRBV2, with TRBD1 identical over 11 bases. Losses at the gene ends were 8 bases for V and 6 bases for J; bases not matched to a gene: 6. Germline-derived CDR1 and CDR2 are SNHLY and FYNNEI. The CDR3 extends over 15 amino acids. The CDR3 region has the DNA TGTGCCAGCGGGGACAGGGGGAGATTTAATTCACCCCTCCACTTT. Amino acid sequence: CASGDRGRFNSPLHF.